The TCR beta chain under discussion was sequenced for a study of T-cell reconstitution after alpha-beta-depleted transplantation in children. This clonotype has more than one count but fewer than ten. V was cut by 2 bases and J by 9 bases, with 14 bases left in between. Per the germline V gene, CDR1 is MNHEY and CDR2 is SVGAGI. The length of the CDR3 is 13 residues. For TCRbeta, the library was prepared with unique molecular identifiers. TCRdb reprocessed the PCR reads via MiXCR and lists one record per CDR3 protein. The sample has 300,000 or so distinct CDR3 sequences; 9.9% are singletons. The starting material was PBMCs from the stem cell graft donor, obtained from the stem cell graft. This clonotype originated in a human donor who donated a stem cell graft to a child with SCID. This chain joins TRBV6-5 and TRBJ2-7, with D possibly being TRBD1 (8 bases). For the CDR3, the DNA is TGTGCCAGCAGTTACGGGAACAGGGGGGGGCAGTACTTC. It is translated as CASSYGNRGGQYF.